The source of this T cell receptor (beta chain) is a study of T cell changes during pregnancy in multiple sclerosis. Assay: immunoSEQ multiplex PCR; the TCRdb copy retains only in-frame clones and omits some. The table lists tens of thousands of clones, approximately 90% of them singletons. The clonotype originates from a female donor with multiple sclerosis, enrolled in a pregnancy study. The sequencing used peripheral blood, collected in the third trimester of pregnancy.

The CDR3 DNA follows: TGTGCCAGCCAGCAAGTGCTAGGAACTAACTATGGCTACACCTTC. This encodes CASQQVLGTNYGYTF. The chain is built from TRBV28 and TRBJ1-2; D is undetermined. Germline assignment: CDR1 MDHEN and CDR2 SYDVKM. This CDR3 is 15 amino acids long. Trimming cost V 8 bases and J 0 bases, with 16 bases left between them.